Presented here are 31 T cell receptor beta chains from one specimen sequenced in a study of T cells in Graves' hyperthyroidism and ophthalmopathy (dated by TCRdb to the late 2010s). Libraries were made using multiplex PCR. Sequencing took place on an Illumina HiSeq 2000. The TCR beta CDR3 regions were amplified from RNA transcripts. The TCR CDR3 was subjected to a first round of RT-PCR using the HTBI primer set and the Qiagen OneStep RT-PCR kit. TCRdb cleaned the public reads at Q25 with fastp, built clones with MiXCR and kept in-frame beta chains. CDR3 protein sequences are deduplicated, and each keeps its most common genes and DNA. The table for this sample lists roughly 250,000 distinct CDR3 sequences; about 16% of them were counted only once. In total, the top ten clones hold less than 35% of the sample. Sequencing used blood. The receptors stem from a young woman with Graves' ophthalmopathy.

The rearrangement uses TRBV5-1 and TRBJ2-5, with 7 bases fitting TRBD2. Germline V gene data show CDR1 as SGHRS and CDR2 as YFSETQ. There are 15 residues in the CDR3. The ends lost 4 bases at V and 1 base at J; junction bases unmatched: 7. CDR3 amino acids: CASSTPLAVQETQYF. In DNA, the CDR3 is TGCGCCAGCAGCACCCCTCTAGCGGTCCAAGAGACCCAGTACTTC. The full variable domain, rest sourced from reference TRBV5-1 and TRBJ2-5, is KAGVTQTPRYLIKTRGQQVTLSCSPISGHRSVSWYQQTPGQGLQFLFEYFSETQRNKGNFPGRFSGRQFSNSRSEMNVSTLELGDSALYLCASSTPLAVQETQYFGPGTRLLVL.

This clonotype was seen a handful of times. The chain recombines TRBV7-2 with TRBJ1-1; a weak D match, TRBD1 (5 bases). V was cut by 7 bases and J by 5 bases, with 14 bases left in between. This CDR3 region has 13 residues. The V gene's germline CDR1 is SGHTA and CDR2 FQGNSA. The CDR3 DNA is TGTGCCAGCAATAAGGCAGGGCGAACTGAAGCTTTCTTT. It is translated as CASNKAGRTEAFF.

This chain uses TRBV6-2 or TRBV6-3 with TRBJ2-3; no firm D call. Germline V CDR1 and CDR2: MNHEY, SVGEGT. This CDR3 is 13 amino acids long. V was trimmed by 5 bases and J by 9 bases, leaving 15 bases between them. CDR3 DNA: TGTGCCAGCAGTGAGAGTTCGGGCTCAACGCAGTATTTT. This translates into CASSESSGSTQYF.

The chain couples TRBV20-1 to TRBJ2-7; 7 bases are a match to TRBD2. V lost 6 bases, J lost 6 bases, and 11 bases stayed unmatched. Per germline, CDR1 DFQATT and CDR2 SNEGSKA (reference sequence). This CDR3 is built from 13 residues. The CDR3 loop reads CSADPTSRTEQYF. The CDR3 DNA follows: TGCAGTGCCGACCCGACTAGCCGCACCGAGCAGTACTTC.

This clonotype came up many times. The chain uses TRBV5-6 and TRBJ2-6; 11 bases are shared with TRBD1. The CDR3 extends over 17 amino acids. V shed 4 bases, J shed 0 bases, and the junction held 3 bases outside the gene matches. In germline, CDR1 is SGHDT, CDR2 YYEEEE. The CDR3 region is CASSQGTGGSGANVLTF. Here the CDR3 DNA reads TGTGCCAGCAGCCAAGGGACAGGGGGCTCTGGGGCCAACGTCCTGACTTTC.

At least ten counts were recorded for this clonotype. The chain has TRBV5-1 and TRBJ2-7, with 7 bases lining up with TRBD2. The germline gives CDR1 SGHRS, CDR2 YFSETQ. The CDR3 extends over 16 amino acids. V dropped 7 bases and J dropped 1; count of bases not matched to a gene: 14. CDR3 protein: CASCPSPGRESYEQYF. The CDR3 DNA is TGCGCCAGCTGCCCATCACCTGGGCGGGAGTCCTACGAGCAGTACTTC.

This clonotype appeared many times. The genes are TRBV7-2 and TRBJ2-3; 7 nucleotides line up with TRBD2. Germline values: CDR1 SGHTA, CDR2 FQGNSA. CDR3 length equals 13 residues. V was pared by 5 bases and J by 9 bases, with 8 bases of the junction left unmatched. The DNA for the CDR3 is TGTGCCAGCAGCACCGGGCAGCGGGAAACGCAGTATTTT. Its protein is CASSTGQRETQYF.

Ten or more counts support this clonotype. CDR3: CASSFGRKFNEQFF. CDR3 sequence (DNA): TGTGCCAGCAGCTTCGGGAGGAAGTTCAATGAGCAGTTCTTC. This sequence joins TRBV5-6 and TRBJ2-1; 7 bases are a match to TRBD2. Trimming took 2 bases from V and 6 from J; bases not matched to a gene: 5. The CDR3 runs to 14 residues. CDR1 is SGHDT, CDR2 YYEEEE, per germline.

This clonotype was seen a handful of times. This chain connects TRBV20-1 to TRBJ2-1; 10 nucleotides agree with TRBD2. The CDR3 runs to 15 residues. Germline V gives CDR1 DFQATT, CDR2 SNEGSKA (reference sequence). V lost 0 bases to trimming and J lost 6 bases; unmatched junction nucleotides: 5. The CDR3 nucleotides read TGCAGTGCTAGAGATGTTAGCGGGGGGTCCAATGAGCAGTTCTTC. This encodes CSARDVSGGSNEQFF.

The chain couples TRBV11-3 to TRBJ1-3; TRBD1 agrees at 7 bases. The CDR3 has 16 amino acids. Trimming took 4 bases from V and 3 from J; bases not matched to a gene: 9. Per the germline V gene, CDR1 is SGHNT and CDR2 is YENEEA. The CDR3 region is CASSSHRGLSGNTIYF. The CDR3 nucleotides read TGTGCCAGCAGCTCTCACAGGGGATTGAGTGGAAACACCATATATTTT.

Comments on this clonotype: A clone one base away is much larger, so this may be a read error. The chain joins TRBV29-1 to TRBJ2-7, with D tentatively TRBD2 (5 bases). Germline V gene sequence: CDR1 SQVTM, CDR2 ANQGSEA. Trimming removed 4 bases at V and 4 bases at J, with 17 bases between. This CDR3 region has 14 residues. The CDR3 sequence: CSVVFRRRGYEQYF. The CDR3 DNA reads TGCAGCGTTGTATTCCGCAGGAGAGGGTACGAGCAGTACTTC.

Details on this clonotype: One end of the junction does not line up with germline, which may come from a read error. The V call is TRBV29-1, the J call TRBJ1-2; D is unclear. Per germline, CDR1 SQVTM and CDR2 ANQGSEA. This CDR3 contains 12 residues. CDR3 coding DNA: TGCAGCGTTGGAGGGAATGACTATGGCCACACCTTC. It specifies CSVGGNDYGHTF.

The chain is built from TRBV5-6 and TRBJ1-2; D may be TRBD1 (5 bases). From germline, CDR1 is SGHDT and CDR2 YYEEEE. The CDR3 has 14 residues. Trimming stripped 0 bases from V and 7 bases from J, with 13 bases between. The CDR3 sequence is CASSLGGGDGGYTF. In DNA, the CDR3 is TGTGCCAGCAGCTTGGGCGGGGGAGATGGTGGCTACACCTTC.

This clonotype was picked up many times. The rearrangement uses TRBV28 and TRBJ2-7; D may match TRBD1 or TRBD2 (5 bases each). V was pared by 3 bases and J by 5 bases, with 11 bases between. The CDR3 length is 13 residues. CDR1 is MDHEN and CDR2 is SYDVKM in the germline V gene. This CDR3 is CASSFEGLDEQYF. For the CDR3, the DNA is TGTGCCAGCAGTTTTGAGGGGCTCGACGAGCAGTACTTC.

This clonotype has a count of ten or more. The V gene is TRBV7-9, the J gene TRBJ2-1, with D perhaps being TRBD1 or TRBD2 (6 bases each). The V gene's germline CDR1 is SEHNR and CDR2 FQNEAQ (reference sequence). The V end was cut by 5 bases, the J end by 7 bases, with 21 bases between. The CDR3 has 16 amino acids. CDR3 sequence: CASSHFQGGSWNEQFF. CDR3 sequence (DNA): TGTGCCAGCAGCCACTTCCAAGGGGGGTCTTGGAATGAGCAGTTCTTC. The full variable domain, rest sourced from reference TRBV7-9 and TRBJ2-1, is DTGVSQNPRHKITKRGQNVTFRCDPISEHNRLYWYRQTLGQGPEFLTYFQNEAQLEKSRLLSDRFSAERPKGSFSTLEIQRTEQGDSAMYLCASSHFQGGSWNEQFFGPGTRLTVL.

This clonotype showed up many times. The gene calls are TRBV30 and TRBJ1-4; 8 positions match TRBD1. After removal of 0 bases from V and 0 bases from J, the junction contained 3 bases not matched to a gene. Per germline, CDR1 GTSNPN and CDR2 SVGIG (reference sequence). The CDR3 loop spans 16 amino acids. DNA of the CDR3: TGTGCCTGGAGTGTGGGGACAGGCGCAACTAATGAAAAACTGTTTTTT. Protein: CAWSVGTGATNEKLFF.

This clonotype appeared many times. CDR3 sequence reads: CASSEARGVHYEQYF. CDR3 sequence (DNA): TGTGCCAGCAGTGAAGCGCGCGGGGTTCATTACGAGCAGTACTTC. The J gene is TRBJ2-7, the V gene TRBV6-1; D possibly corresponds to TRBD2 (6 bases). The germline V gene encodes CDR1 MNHNS and CDR2 SASEGT. The V and J ends lost 0 bases and 4 bases respectively, with 13 bases between them. This CDR3 comprises 15 residues.

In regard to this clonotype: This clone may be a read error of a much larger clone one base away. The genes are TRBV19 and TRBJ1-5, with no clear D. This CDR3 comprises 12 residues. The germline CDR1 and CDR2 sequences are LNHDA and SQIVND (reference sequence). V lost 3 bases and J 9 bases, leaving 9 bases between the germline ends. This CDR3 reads CASSIGSRPQHF. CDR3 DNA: TGTGCCAGTAGTATCGGGAGCCGGCCCCAGCATTTT. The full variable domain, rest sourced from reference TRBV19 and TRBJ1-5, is DGGITQSPKYLFRKEGQNVTLSCEQNLNHDAMYWYRQDPGQGLRLIYYSQIVNDFQKGDIAEGYSVSREKKESFPLTVTSAQKNPTAFYLCASSIGSRPQHFGDGTRLSIL.

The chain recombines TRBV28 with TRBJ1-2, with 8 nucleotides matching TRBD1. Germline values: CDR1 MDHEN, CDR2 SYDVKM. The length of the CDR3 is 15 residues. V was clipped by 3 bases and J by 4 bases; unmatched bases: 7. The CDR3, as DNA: TGTGCCAGCAGTTTTGATTGGACAGGGCCCTATGGCTACACCTTC. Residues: CASSFDWTGPYGYTF.

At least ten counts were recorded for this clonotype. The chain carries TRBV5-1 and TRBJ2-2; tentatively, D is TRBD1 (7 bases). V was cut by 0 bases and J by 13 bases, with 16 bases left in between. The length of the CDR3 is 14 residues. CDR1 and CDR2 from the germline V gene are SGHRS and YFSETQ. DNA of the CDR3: TGCGCCAGCAGCTTGGGAGGACAGGAGGGTTTGCTGTTTTTT. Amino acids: CASSLGGQEGLLFF.

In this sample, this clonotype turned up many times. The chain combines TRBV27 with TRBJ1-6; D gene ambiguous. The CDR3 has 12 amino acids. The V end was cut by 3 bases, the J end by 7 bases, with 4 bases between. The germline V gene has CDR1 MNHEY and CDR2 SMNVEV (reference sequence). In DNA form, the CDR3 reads TGTGCCAGCAGTTTCGGGAATTCACCCCTCCACTTT. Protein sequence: CASSFGNSPLHF.

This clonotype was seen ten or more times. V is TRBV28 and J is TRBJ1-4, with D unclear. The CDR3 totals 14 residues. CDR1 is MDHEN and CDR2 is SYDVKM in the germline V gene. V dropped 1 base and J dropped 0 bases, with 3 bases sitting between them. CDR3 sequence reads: CASSLLATNEKLFF. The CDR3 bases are TGTGCCAGCAGTTTATTAGCAACTAATGAAAAACTGTTTTTT.

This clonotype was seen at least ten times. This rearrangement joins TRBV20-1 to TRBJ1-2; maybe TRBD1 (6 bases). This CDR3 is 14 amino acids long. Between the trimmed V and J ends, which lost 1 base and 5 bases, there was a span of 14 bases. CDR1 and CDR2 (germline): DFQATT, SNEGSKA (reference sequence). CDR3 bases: TGCAGTGCTAGAGCGAGGACAGTCCTATATGGCTACACCTTC. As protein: CSARARTVLYGYTF.

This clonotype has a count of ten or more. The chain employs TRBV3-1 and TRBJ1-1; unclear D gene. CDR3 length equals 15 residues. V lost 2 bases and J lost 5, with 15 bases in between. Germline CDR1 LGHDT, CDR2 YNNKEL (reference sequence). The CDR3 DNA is TGTGCCAGCAGCCAACGAGGTAGAGGTGATACTGAAGCTTTCTTT. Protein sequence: CASSQRGRGDTEAFF.

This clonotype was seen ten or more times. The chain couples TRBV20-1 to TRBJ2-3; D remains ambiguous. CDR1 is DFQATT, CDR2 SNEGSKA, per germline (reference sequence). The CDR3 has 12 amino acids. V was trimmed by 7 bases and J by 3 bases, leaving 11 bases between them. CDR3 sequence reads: CSVITDTDTQYF. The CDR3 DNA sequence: TGCAGTGTCATAACTGATACAGATACGCAGTATTTT.

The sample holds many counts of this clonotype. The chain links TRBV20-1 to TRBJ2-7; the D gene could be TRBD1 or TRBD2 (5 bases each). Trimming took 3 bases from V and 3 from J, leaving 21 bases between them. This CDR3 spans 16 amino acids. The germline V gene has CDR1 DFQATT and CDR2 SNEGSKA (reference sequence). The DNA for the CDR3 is TGCAGTGCTAGGTCACTGGCCGGGACCGCTATCTACGAGCAGTACTTC. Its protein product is CSARSLAGTAIYEQYF.

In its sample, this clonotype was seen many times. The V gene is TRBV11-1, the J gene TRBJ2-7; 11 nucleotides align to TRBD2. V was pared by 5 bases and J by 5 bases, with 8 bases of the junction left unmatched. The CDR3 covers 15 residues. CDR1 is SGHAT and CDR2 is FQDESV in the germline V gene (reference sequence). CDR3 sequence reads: CASSTRLAGMDEQYF. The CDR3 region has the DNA TGTGCCAGCAGCACCCGACTAGCGGGAATGGACGAGCAGTACTTC.

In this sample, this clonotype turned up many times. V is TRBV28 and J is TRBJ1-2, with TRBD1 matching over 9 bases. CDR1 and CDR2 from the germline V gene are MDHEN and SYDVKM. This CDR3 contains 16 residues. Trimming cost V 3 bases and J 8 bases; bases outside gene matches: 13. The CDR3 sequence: CASSFLPWDREGGYTF. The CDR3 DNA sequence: TGTGCCAGCAGTTTTTTGCCCTGGGACAGGGAGGGGGGCTACACCTTC.

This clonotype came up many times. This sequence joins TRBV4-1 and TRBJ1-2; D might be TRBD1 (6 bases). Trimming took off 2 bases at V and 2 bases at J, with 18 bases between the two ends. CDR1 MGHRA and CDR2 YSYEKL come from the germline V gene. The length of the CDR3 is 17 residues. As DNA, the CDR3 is TGCGCCAGCAGCCAACGGACCAGGGGACTCAAGAACTATGGCTACACCTTC. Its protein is CASSQRTRGLKNYGYTF.

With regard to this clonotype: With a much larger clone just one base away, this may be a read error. CDR3 bases: TGCGGTGCTAGTCGTCTAGGGAGCGAGACCCAGTACTTC. It encodes CGASRLGSETQYF. The J gene is TRBJ2-5, the V gene TRBV20-1; TRBD2 is a possible D gene (5 bases). The germline gives CDR1 DFQATT, CDR2 SNEGSKA (reference sequence). The CDR3 length is 13 residues.

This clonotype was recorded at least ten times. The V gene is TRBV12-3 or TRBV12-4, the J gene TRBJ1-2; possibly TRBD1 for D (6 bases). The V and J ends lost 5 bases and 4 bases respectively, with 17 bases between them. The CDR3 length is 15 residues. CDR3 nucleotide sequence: TGTGCCAGCAGTCCGTCTTACAGGGCTCGCTATGGCTACACCTTC. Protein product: CASSPSYRARYGYTF.